A single sample is the source of the 8 T cell receptor beta chains below, sequenced in a study of blood T cell repertoires in COVID-19 (dated by TCRdb to about 2020). Libraries were constructed by the immunoSEQ multiplex PCR assay. The source is immuneACCESS, and TCRdb retained only in-frame sequences with V and J called. Part of the clones is not carried over; for the studies checked, unresolved V genes explain less than half of this, and the remainder is unexplained. The sample yields some 250,000 clones; 85% to 90% were counted once. Together, the top ten hold 15% to 18% of the sample. The sample taken for sequencing was PBMCs or T cells enriched from blood (not recorded which). The receptors shown here come from a man aged 18 to 30 who had recovered from COVID-19.

This clone was seen only a few times. This sequence joins TRBV28 and TRBJ1-1; the D is unclear. CDR3 length: 12 residues. The V gene's germline CDR1 is MDHEN and CDR2 SYDVKM. The V end was cut by 1 base, the J end by 9 bases, with 9 bases between. The CDR3 DNA is TGTGCCAGCAGTTTATTGAGATCGCAAGCTTTCTTT. Translated, it gives CASSLLRSQAFF.

This clone was seen a single time. The chain is built from TRBV6-4 and TRBJ2-3; 9 bases match TRBD1. The trim removed 6 bases at V and 0 bases at J, leaving 10 bases unmatched. The CDR3 has 17 residues. Germline CDR1 is MRHNA and CDR2 is SNTAGT. The DNA for the CDR3 is TGTGCCAGCAGCGAGGGACAGGGCATAACTAGCACAGATACGCAGTATTTT. This encodes CASSEGQGITSTDTQYF.

The chain is built from TRBV19 and TRBJ1-5; 8 bases agree with TRBD1. The CDR3 runs to 18 residues. J lost 0 bases, V lost 7 bases, and 14 bases had no gene match. CDR1 is LNHDA and CDR2 is SQIVND in the germline V gene (reference sequence). The CDR3: CASTRTGHRGISNQPQHF. The CDR3, as DNA: TGTGCCAGTACCCGTACGGGGCACAGGGGGATTAGCAATCAGCCCCAGCATTTT. Complete variable domain (other parts from reference TRBV19 and TRBJ1-5): DGGITQSPKYLFRKEGQNVTLSCEQNLNHDAMYWYRQDPGQGLRLIYYSQIVNDFQKGDIAEGYSVSREKKESFPLTVTSAQKNPTAFYLCASTRTGHRGISNQPQHFGDGTRLSIL.

This clone was seen at least ten times. This chain joins TRBV6-1 and TRBJ1-1; 9 positions agree with TRBD1. With 4 bases clipped from V and 6 bases from J, the junction kept 12 bases outside the gene matches. The CDR3 is 16 residues long. Germline V gives CDR1 MNHNS, CDR2 SASEGT. The CDR3 here is CASSALTGGEASEAFF. The CDR3 nucleotides read TGTGCCAGCAGTGCCCTGACAGGGGGGGAGGCCTCTGAAGCTTTCTTT.

The chain joins TRBV11-2 to TRBJ1-1; tentative D call: TRBD1 (5 bases). The length of the CDR3 is 18 residues. V was clipped by 3 bases and J by 4 bases, with 24 bases between them. Germline V gene lookup returns CDR1 SGHAT and CDR2 FQNNGV. In DNA form, the CDR3 reads TGTGCCAGCAGCTTGCGGTACGGGTCAGGGACTTTGAGCACTGAAGCTTTCTTT. This gives the protein CASSLRYGSGTLSTEAFF.

The rearrangement links TRBV19 to TRBJ1-1; D ambiguous. Germline V lookup: CDR1 LNHDA, CDR2 SQIVND (reference sequence). The CDR3 spans 13 residues. Trimming took 5 bases from V and 3 from J, leaving 10 bases between them. For the CDR3, the DNA is TGTGCCAGTAGTTTCGGAGGGTACACTGAAGCTTTCTTT. Its translation is CASSFGGYTEAFF.

The chain combines TRBV11-2 with TRBJ2-1, with 10 nucleotides matching TRBD2. The CDR3 covers 15 residues. CDR1 is SGHAT and CDR2 is FQNNGV in the germline V gene. V trimming: 4 bases; J trimming: 9 bases; junction bases outside the gene matches: 9. This CDR3 reads CASSSHLAGVTEQFF. CDR3 DNA: TGTGCCAGCAGCTCTCATCTAGCGGGGGTGACTGAGCAGTTCTTC.

V gene TRBV6-1 combines with J gene TRBJ1-1; 8 bases agree with TRBD1. The length of the CDR3 is 18 residues. The V gene's germline CDR1 is MNHNS and CDR2 SASEGT. Unmatched junction bases numbered 18, after V lost 4 bases and J lost 5 bases. As DNA, the CDR3 is TGTGCCAGCAGTGTCGGTTATGTCTTCGGACAGGGACGAACTGAAGCTTTCTTT. It specifies CASSVGYVFGQGRTEAFF.